This TCR beta chain was documented in a study of blood T cell repertoires in COVID-19. Study-wide background: From T cells, B-cell-depleted T cells, or PBMCs came the material, which was cDNA or gDNA.

Germline values: CDR1 SGDLS, CDR2 YYNGEE. The CDR3 has 16 residues. The V and J ends lost 4 bases and 5 bases, in that order; junction bases with no gene match: 12. In the authors' methods: Reference gene primer amplification gave estimated nucleated cell counts. TCRdb's copy holds only in-frame clones and misses some; the assay was immunoSEQ multiplex PCR. For V, J and clone size, that table is used; D and trimming come from the DNA. The data contain around 260,000 clones, roughly nine tenths of them singletons. The sequence came from a woman aged 40-49 years who had recovered from COVID-19. The specimen sequenced was peripheral blood. The rearrangement uses TRBV9 and TRBJ2-1, with 7 bases identical to TRBD2. The CDR3 region is CASSPRDYPRDNEQFF. CDR3 DNA: TGTGCCAGCAGCCCCCGGGACTACCCGCGGGACAATGAGCAGTTCTTC.